Described below is a single TCR beta chain sequence and its context. Between the trimmed V and J ends, which lost 4 bases and 2 bases, there was a span of 18 bases. CDR1 and CDR2 (germline): SGHTA, FQGNSA. The CDR3 has 16 residues. This sample was taken from a study of T cells in Graves' hyperthyroidism and ophthalmopathy. Regions amplified from RNA transcripts were the TCR beta CDR3 regions. HTBI primers were used for first-round RT-PCR of the TCR CDR3. TCRdb reanalysed the multiplex PCR reads using MiXCR and keeps one entry per CDR3 protein. The table shows about 580,000 distinct CDR3 sequences, with roughly 50% occurring only once.

What was sequenced was peripheral blood or thyroid tissue (not recorded which). The chain uses TRBV7-2 and TRBJ2-7; possible D gene TRBD2, 6 bases. The origin of this receptor is a woman aged 18-29 years with Graves' hyperthyroidism. CDR3 DNA sequence: TGTGCCAGCAGCTCAGAGTTGGGAGGAGTGGCCTACGAGCAGTACTTC. Translating gives CASSSELGGVAYEQYF.